One sample yielded the 7 T cell receptor beta chains listed below, sequenced in a study of CD8 T cells in Susac syndrome. Roughly 0.5 to 1 ug RNA was reverse transcribed with random hexamers. One entry per CDR3 protein results from TCRdb running MiXCR on the immunoSEQ multiplex PCR reads. Among about 120,000 distinct CDR3 sequences listed, just under 95% were seen once. The material sequenced was CD8+ T cells from PBMCs. The receptors stem from a human donor with Susac syndrome.

The CDR3, as DNA: TGTGCCAGCAGGGGGACGGGGAGGGAGACCCAGTACTTC. Its translation: CASRGTGRETQYF. This chain links TRBV7-2 with TRBJ2-5, with D possibly TRBD2 on 6 matching bases. Germline V gene data show CDR1 as SGHTA and CDR2 as FQGNSA. This CDR3 comprises 13 residues. V was trimmed by 6 bases and J by 5 bases, leaving 13 bases between them.

The chain recombines TRBV19 with TRBJ1-1; 10 bases are shared with TRBD1. This CDR3 is 14 amino acids long. V shed 5 bases, J shed 4 bases, and the junction held 4 bases outside the gene matches. Germline CDR1 is LNHDA and CDR2 is SQIVND (reference sequence). Here the CDR3 reads CASSLTGGRTEAFF. The CDR3 coding sequence is TGTGCCAGTAGTTTGACAGGGGGCCGCACTGAAGCTTTCTTT.

The V call is TRBV30, the J call TRBJ1-1; D perhaps matches TRBD1 (5 bases). Germline V gene sequence: CDR1 GTSNPN, CDR2 SVGIG (reference sequence). Between the trimmed V and J ends, which lost 0 bases and 1 base, there was a span of 18 bases. The CDR3 runs 17 residues. For the CDR3, the DNA is TGTGCCTGGAGTGTAAAGGTCCAGGGAGGAAGGAACACTGAAGCTTTCTTT. It codes for CAWSVKVQGGRNTEAFF.

The chain is built from TRBV10-2 and TRBJ2-3; D gene uncertain. Germline V gene sequence: CDR1 WSHSY, CDR2 SAAADI. The CDR3 totals 15 residues. Deletions cut 2 bases from V and 0 bases from J, with 9 bases between. As DNA, the CDR3 is TGCGCCAGCAGTGAGATGTCAGTTAGCACAGATACGCAGTATTTT. Its protein is CASSEMSVSTDTQYF.

The V gene is TRBV5-1, the J gene TRBJ1-4; tentatively, D is TRBD1 (6 bases). The germline CDR1 and CDR2 sequences are SGHRS and YFSETQ. This CDR3 spans 17 amino acids. Trimming shortened V by 4 bases and J by 0 bases, and 16 bases separated the two germline ends. CDR3 amino acids: CASSADSPSTTNEKLFF. The CDR3 region has the DNA TGCGCCAGCAGCGCGGACAGCCCTTCTACAACTAATGAAAAACTGTTTTTT.

This chain uses TRBV12-3 or TRBV12-4 with TRBJ2-7; unclear D gene. V was trimmed by 1 base and J by 3 bases, leaving 7 bases between them. CDR3 length: 13 amino acids. The CDR3, as DNA: TGTGCCAGCAGTTTAGGGCAGGTCTACGAGCAGTACTTC. Its translation: CASSLGQVYEQYF.

This sequence joins TRBV4-3 and TRBJ1-1; no clear D. The V and J ends lost 1 base and 4 bases respectively, with 13 bases between them. This CDR3 comprises 15 residues. The germline V gene encodes CDR1 LGHNA and CDR2 YSLEER. CDR3 DNA: TGCGCCAGCAGCCAAGGGAGGGAGTTTCTCACTGAAGCTTTCTTT. Its protein product is CASSQGREFLTEAFF.